The entry below gives a single TCR beta chain sequence along with its context. This table comes from immunoSEQ multiplex PCR, and its TCRdb copy is limited to in-frame clones, with some not included. The sample lists under 75,000 clones, roughly nine tenths occurring once. CDR1 and CDR2 from the germline V gene are SGHNT and YENEEA. This CDR3 is 16 amino acids long. V dropped 2 bases and J dropped 0 bases, with 13 bases sitting between them. The sample belongs to a study of T cell changes during pregnancy in multiple sclerosis. This receptor was obtained from a female donor in good health, enrolled as a control in a pregnancy study. The V and J genes are TRBV11-3 and TRBJ1-1, with D perhaps matching TRBD1 (6 bases). The sequences come from CD4+ T cells from peripheral blood mononuclear cells, collected after pregnancy. The CDR3: CASSLFGGPLNTEAFF. The CDR3, as DNA: TGTGCCAGCAGCTTATTCGGGGGGCCACTGAACACTGAAGCTTTCTTT.